Below, 21 T cell receptor beta chains from the same sample are listed, as sequenced in a study of cytomegalovirus exposure and HLA in healthy donors. The PCR made use of 60 Vbeta and 13 Jbeta primers. Here immunoSEQ multiplex PCR was the method, and the copy in TCRdb shows in-frame clones only, minus some. The table has approximately 290,000 clones, about 80% seen once; the top ten hold about 0.3%. The sequencing sample was made of PBMCs. All receptors derive from a girl aged 2-10 years in good health and CMV-seronegative.

This clone occurred once. This chain uses TRBV5-1 with TRBJ2-7; TRBD2 matches 11 bases. The CDR3 runs 17 residues. V shed 3 bases and J 1 base; nucleotides not matched to a gene: 9. CDR1 is SGHRS, CDR2 YFSETQ, per germline. The CDR3 nucleotides read TGCGCCAGCAGCTCGAGATCTAGCGGGGGGCCGTCCTACGAGCAGTACTTC. Its translation: CASSSRSSGGPSYEQYF.

This clone was seen once. This chain joins TRBV6-5 and TRBJ2-7; D not certain. This CDR3 has 14 amino acids. V lost 0 bases, J lost 3 bases, and 9 bases lay in between. Germline-derived CDR1 and CDR2 are MNHEY and SVGAGI. CDR3 DNA: TGTGCCAGCAGTTACTCGGGCATTCTCTACGAGCAGTACTTC. Its protein is CASSYSGILYEQYF.

The CDR3, as DNA: TGTGCCAGCAGCCCGGGGGTCTGGCTACGCGGGCCGGTGGCCGAGCAGTACTTC. Its translation: CASSPGVWLRGPVAEQYF. The V call is TRBV5-6, the J call TRBJ2-7; tentatively, D is TRBD2 (6 bases). Germline CDR1 is SGHDT and CDR2 is YYEEEE. V shed 4 bases and J shed 6 bases, with 29 bases lying between them. The CDR3 length is 18 residues.

The chain is built from TRBV30 and TRBJ1-1; possibly TRBD1 for D (5 bases). The germline V gene has CDR1 GTSNPN and CDR2 SVGIG (reference sequence). The CDR3 contains 14 residues. The V gene lost 2 bases and the J gene lost 3 bases, with 13 bases spanning the gap. The CDR3 is CAWSLGVFHTEAFF. The CDR3 nucleotides are TGTGCCTGGAGTCTAGGGGTATTCCACACTGAAGCTTTCTTT.

The CDR3 coding sequence is TGTGCCACCAGCAGAGGACGGGCAGGGAACCAAGAGACCCAGTACTTC. It is translated as CATSRGRAGNQETQYF. This sequence joins TRBV15 and TRBJ2-5, with D maybe TRBD1 (5 bases). Trimming left V 1 base short and J 0 bases short, with 12 bases between. Germline V lookup: CDR1 LNHNV, CDR2 YYDKDF (reference sequence). The CDR3 is 16 amino acids.

V usage is TRBV6-1 and J usage is TRBJ2-1; 8 nucleotides agree with TRBD2. Germline CDR1 and CDR2: MNHNS and SASEGT. Losses at the gene ends were 6 bases for V and 4 bases for J; bases not matched to a gene: 8. The length of the CDR3 is 15 residues. CDR3 region: CASRAAGVIYNEQFF. The CDR3 DNA follows: TGTGCCAGCAGGGCAGCGGGAGTGATATACAATGAGCAGTTCTTC.

The chain links TRBV30 to TRBJ2-7; TRBD1 is a possible D gene (5 bases). Germline V lookup: CDR1 GTSNPN, CDR2 SVGIG (reference sequence). V dropped 5 bases and J dropped 1 base, with 12 bases sitting between them. The CDR3 extends over 13 amino acids. The CDR3 loop reads CAWRWQGSYEQYF. The CDR3 DNA reads as TGTGCCTGGCGTTGGCAGGGATCCTACGAGCAGTACTTC.

The chain is built from TRBV6-6 and TRBJ2-7, with 8 bases matching TRBD1. Trimming removed 10 bases from V and 0 bases from J; junction bases left unmatched: 14. The CDR3 sequence is 16 residues long. Germline V gives CDR1 MNHNY, CDR2 SVGAGI (reference sequence). Here the CDR3 reads CATTGQGGHSSYEQYF. The CDR3, as DNA: TGTGCCACCACAGGACAGGGTGGTCATAGCTCCTACGAGCAGTACTTC.

DNA of the CDR3: TGTGCCAGCTTAAGCGGGGGGGGCACAGATACGCAGTATTTT. Translation: CASLSGGGTDTQYF. The chain uses TRBV7-8 and TRBJ2-3; TRBD2 agrees at 10 bases. Losses at the gene ends were 8 bases for V and 1 base for J; bases not matched to a gene: 3. CDR3 length: 14 residues. Germline assignment: CDR1 SGHVS and CDR2 FQNEAQ.

CDR3: CASTLDRAITDTQYF. The CDR3, as DNA: TGTGCCAGCACCCTCGACAGGGCCATCACAGATACGCAGTATTTT. The gene calls are TRBV28 and TRBJ2-3, with 7 bases aligning to TRBD1. In germline, CDR1 is MDHEN, CDR2 SYDVKM. J lost 2 bases, V lost 7 bases, and 9 bases had no gene match. The CDR3 runs to 15 residues.

CDR3 nucleotides: TGCGCCAGCAGCCGATCACAGGGTACTGGGGCCAACGTCCTGACTTTC. Amino acid sequence: CASSRSQGTGANVLTF. V and J are TRBV4-1 and TRBJ2-6; TRBD1 is a possible D gene (6 bases). Germline CDR1 and CDR2: MGHRA and YSYEKL. Trimming left V 4 bases short and J 2 bases short, with 12 bases between. This CDR3 spans 16 amino acids.

The chain combines TRBV11-2 with TRBJ2-2, with 10 bases aligning to TRBD2. CDR1 and CDR2 (germline): SGHAT, FQNNGV. J gave up 3 bases and V 3 bases, and 4 bases lay outside the gene matches. The CDR3 totals 16 residues. The CDR3 DNA sequence: TGTGCCAGCAGCTTTGATACTAGCGGGGACACCGGGGAGCTGTTTTTT. It encodes CASSFDTSGDTGELFF.

The genes are TRBV27 and TRBJ1-2, with a tentative D call TRBD1 (5 bases). With 2 bases removed from V and 4 bases from J, the gap between germline ends came to 14 bases. Germline V gene sequence: CDR1 MNHEY, CDR2 SMNVEV (reference sequence). The CDR3 runs 15 residues. This chain's CDR3 is CASSLTARVTYGYTF. The CDR3 bases are TGTGCCAGCAGTTTAACGGCCAGGGTGACCTATGGCTACACCTTC.

The chain uses TRBV7-2 and TRBJ2-7; the match to TRBD2 covers 8 bases. Germline loops: CDR1 SGHTA, CDR2 FQGNSA. The junction had 4 bases not matched to a gene; V was cut back by 5 bases and J by 4 bases. CDR3 length: 13 residues. The CDR3 coding sequence is TGTGCCAGCAGCCATAGCGGGATGTACGAGCAGTACTTC. Translating gives CASSHSGMYEQYF.

The chain links TRBV28 to TRBJ2-2, with 9 bases aligning to TRBD2. V shed 4 bases, J shed 7 bases, and the junction held 16 bases outside the gene matches. Germline-derived CDR1 and CDR2 are MDHEN and SYDVKM. The CDR3 totals 18 residues. The CDR3 DNA reads TGTGCCAGCAGTTCCCTCATGGCTAGCGGGAAGGTCGTCGGGGAGCTGTTTTTT. Translating it yields CASSSLMASGKVVGELFF.

The chain couples TRBV15 to TRBJ2-1, with 12 bases identical to TRBD2. The CDR3 extends over 16 amino acids. V lost 4 bases, J lost 6 bases, and 7 bases stayed unmatched. The germline CDR1 and CDR2 sequences are LNHNV and YYDKDF (reference sequence). Here the CDR3 DNA reads TGTGCCACCAGCACCCCCCTAGCGGGGGGGCCCAATGAGCAGTTCTTC. Protein product: CATSTPLAGGPNEQFF.

The rearrangement joins TRBV11-2 to TRBJ2-1, with 14 bases that match TRBD2. CDR3 size: 16 residues. V gave up 6 bases and J gave up 5 bases; unmatched junction bases: 6. Germline CDR1 and CDR2: SGHAT and FQNNGV. CDR3 DNA sequence: TGTGCCAGCAGACCGACTAGCGGGGGGGCAAACAATGAGCAGTTCTTC. Translated, it gives CASRPTSGGANNEQFF.

The chain links TRBV5-1 to TRBJ2-1, with TRBD2 identical over 11 bases. CDR3 length: 15 residues. J was trimmed by 8 bases and V by 4 bases; bases with no gene match: 8. Looked up from germline, CDR1 is SGHRS and CDR2 is YFSETQ. The CDR3 is CASSRTSGSGHEQFF. The CDR3 bases are TGCGCCAGCAGCCGAACTAGCGGGAGTGGCCATGAGCAGTTCTTC. Supplemented by reference TRBV5-1 and TRBJ2-1, the full variable domain reads KAGVTQTPRYLIKTRGQQVTLSCSPISGHRSVSWYQQTPGQGLQFLFEYFSETQRNKGNFPGRFSGRQFSNSRSEMNVSTLELGDSALYLCASSRTSGSGHEQFFGPGTRLTVL.

This chain joins TRBV14 and TRBJ2-1, with 9 bases that match TRBD2. CDR1 and CDR2 (germline): SGHDN, FVKESK. V gave up 1 base and J gave up 6 bases; unmatched junction bases: 4. The CDR3 runs 15 residues. CDR3 DNA: TGTGCCAGCAGCCAAGTACTAGCGGGCTTCAATGAGCAGTTCTTC. Its protein product is CASSQVLAGFNEQFF.

The sample holds one count of this clone. The chain employs TRBV28 and TRBJ2-7; the D gene is possibly TRBD1 (5 bases). The germline V and J ends were trimmed by 8 bases and 5 bases, with 16 bases remaining between them. This CDR3 contains 13 residues. Per the germline V gene, CDR1 is MDHEN and CDR2 is SYDVKM. The CDR3: CASRRALRDEQYF. For the CDR3, the DNA is TGTGCCAGCCGCAGGGCCCTAAGGGACGAGCAGTACTTC.

CDR3 DNA sequence: TGTGCCTGGTTAACCAGCGGGGCGGAGCTGTTTTTT. This gives the protein CAWLTSGAELFF. The chain is built from TRBV30 and TRBJ2-2; TRBD2 matches at 7 bases. J gave up 10 bases and V 5 bases, and 7 bases lay outside the gene matches. Germline CDR1 reads GTSNPN; CDR2 reads SVGIG (reference sequence). There are 12 residues in the CDR3.